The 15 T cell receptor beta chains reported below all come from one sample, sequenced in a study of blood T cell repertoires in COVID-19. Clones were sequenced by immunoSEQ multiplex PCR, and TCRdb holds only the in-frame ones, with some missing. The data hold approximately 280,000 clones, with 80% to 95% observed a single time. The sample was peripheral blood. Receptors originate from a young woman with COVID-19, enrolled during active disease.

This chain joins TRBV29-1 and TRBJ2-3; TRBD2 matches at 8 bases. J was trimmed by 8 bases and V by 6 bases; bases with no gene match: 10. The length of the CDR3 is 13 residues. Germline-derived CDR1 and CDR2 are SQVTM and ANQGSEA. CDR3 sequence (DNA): TGCAGCGTGGAACTAGCGGCGGAGGGTACGCAGTATTTT. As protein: CSVELAAEGTQYF.

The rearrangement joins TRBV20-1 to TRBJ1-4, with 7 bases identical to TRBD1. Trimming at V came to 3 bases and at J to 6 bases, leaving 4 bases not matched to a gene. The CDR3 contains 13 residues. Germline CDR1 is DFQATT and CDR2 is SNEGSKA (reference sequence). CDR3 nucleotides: TGCAGTGCTAGTACAGGGGCAGATGAAAAACTGTTTTTT. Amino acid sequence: CSASTGADEKLFF.

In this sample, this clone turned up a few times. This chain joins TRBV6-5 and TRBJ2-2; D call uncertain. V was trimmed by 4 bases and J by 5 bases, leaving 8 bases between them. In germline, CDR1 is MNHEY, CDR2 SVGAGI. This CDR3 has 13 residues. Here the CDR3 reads CASSFSRTGELFF. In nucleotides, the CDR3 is TGTGCCAGCAGTTTCAGCAGGACCGGGGAGCTGTTTTTT.

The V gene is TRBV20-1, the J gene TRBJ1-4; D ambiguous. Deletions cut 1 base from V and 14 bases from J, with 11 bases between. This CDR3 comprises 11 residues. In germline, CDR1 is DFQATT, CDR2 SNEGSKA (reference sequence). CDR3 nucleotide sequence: TGCAGTGCTAGAGTTGGAGAATTGCTGTTTTTT. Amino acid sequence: CSARVGELLFF.

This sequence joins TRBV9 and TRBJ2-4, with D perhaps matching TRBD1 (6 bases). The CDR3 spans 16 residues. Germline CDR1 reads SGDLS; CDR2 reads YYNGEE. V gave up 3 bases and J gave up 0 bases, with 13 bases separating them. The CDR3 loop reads CASSDLQGLAKNIQYF. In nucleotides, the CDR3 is TGTGCCAGCAGCGACCTCCAGGGGTTAGCCAAAAACATTCAGTACTTC.

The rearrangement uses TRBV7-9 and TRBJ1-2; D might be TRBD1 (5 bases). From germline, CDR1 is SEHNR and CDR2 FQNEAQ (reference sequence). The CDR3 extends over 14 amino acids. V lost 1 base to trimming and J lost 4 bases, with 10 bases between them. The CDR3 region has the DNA TGTGCCAGCAGCTTAGAGACAGCTTTCTATGGCTACACCTTC. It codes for CASSLETAFYGYTF.

The CDR3 loop reads CSANREETQYF. CDR3 DNA sequence: TGCAGTGCTAACAGGGAAGAGACCCAGTACTTC. The chain carries TRBV20-1 and TRBJ2-5, with TRBD1 as a possible D gene (6 bases). CDR3 length: 11 amino acids. The V end lost 4 bases, the J end lost 3 bases, and 6 bases lay between the germline ends. Germline V gives CDR1 DFQATT, CDR2 SNEGSKA (reference sequence).

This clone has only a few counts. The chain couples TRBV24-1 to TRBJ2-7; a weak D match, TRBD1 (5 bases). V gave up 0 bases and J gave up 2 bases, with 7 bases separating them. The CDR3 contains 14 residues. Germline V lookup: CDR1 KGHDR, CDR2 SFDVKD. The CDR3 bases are TGTGCCACCAGTGATTTGGACAGACCCTACGAGCAGTACTTC. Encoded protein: CATSDLDRPYEQYF.

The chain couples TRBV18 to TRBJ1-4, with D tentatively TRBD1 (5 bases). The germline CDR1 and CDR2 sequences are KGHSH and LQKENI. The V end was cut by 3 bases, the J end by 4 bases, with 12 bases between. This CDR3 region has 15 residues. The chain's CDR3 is CASSPFTGNNEKLFF. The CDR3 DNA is TGTGCCAGCTCACCGTTCACAGGAAATAATGAAAAACTGTTTTTT.

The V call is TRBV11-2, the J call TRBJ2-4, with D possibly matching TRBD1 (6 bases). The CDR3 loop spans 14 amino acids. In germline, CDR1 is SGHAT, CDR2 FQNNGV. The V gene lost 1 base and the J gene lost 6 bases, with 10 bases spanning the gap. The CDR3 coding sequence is TGTGCCAGCAGCTTAGCCAGGGGACCAAACATTCAGTACTTC. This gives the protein CASSLARGPNIQYF.

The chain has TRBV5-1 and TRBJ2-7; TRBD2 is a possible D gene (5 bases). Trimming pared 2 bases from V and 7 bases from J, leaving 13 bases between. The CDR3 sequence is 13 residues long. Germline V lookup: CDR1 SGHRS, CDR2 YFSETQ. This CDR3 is CASSFQEVREQYF. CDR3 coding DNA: TGCGCCAGCAGCTTCCAGGAGGTGAGAGAGCAGTACTTC. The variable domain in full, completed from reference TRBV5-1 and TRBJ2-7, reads KAGVTQTPRYLIKTRGQQVTLSCSPISGHRSVSWYQQTPGQGLQFLFEYFSETQRNKGNFPGRFSGRQFSNSRSEMNVSTLELGDSALYLCASSFQEVREQYFGPGTRLTVT.

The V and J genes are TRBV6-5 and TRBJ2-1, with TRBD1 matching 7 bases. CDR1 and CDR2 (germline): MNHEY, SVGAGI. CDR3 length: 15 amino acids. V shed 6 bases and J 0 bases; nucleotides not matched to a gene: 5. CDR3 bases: TGTGCCAGCAGCAGACAGGGAAGCTCCTACAATGAGCAGTTCTTC. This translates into CASSRQGSSYNEQFF.

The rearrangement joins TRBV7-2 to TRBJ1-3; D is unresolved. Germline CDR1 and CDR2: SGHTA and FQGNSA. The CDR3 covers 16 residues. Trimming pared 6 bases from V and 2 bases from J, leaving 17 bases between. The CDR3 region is CASSPQTILTGNTIYF. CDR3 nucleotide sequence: TGTGCCAGCAGTCCCCAAACTATTCTGACTGGAAACACCATATATTTT.

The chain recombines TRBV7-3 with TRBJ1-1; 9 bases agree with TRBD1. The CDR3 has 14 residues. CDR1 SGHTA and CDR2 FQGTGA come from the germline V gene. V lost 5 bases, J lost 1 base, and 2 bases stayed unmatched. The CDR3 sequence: CASSPGQGNTEAFF. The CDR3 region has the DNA TGTGCCAGCAGCCCGGGACAGGGGAACACTGAAGCTTTCTTT.

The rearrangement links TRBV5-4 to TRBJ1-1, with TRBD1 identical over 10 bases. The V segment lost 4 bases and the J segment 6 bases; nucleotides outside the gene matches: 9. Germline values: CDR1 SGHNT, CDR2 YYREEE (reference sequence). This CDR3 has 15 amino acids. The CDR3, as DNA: TGTGCCAGCAGCCCTAGACAGGGGGCTGGAGCTGAAGCTTTCTTT. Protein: CASSPRQGAGAEAFF.